This T cell receptor beta chain derives from a study of T cell changes during pregnancy in multiple sclerosis. Generated by immunoSEQ multiplex PCR, the TCRdb table keeps only in-frame clones and is missing some. The top ten hold less than 0.8% of the sample, which has 40,000 to 55,000 clones, 92% seen once. Germline CDR1 reads SGHNT; CDR2 reads YYREEE (reference sequence). J lost 3 bases, V lost 1 base, and 12 bases had no gene match. The CDR3 runs 18 residues. This receptor was identified in a female donor with multiple sclerosis, enrolled in a pregnancy study. The chain recombines TRBV5-4 with TRBJ1-1; 10 nucleotides align to TRBD1. The input for sequencing was CD4+ T cells from peripheral blood mononuclear cells, taken in the third trimester of pregnancy. The CDR3 nucleotides read TGTGCCAGCAGCTTGAGGCAGACAGGGGGCATTAGGGACACTGAAGCTTTCTTT. It is translated as CASSLRQTGGIRDTEAFF.